The sequence of this T cell receptor (beta chain) was determined in a study of blood T cell repertoires in COVID-19. Study-wide background: Acute and convalescent COVID-19 samples came from the United States, Italy and Spain.

V was pared by 2 bases and J by 3 bases, with 7 bases between. CDR3 length: 13 amino acids. Germline V gene data show CDR1 as SGHDT and CDR2 as YYEEEE. As processed by the authors: For nucleated cells, counts were estimated from reference gene primer amplification. Here immunoSEQ multiplex PCR was the method, and the copy in TCRdb shows in-frame clones only, minus some. V and J calls and clone size are given by that table; D and trimming were obtained from the DNA. The table lists some 200,000 clones, roughly four fifths of them singletons. Participants came from some 23 US areas, aged about 18 to 90 years. Cohort 3 recovered donors had two negative PCRs, clearance, or symptom resolution.

The clonotype originates from a man in his forties who had recovered from COVID-19. Sequencing was carried out using PBMCs or T cells enriched from blood (not recorded which). This chain joins TRBV5-6 and TRBJ2-3; tentative D call: TRBD1 (6 bases). In DNA, the CDR3 is TGTGCCAGCAGCTTAAGGGGGACAGATACGCAGTATTTT. It specifies CASSLRGTDTQYF.